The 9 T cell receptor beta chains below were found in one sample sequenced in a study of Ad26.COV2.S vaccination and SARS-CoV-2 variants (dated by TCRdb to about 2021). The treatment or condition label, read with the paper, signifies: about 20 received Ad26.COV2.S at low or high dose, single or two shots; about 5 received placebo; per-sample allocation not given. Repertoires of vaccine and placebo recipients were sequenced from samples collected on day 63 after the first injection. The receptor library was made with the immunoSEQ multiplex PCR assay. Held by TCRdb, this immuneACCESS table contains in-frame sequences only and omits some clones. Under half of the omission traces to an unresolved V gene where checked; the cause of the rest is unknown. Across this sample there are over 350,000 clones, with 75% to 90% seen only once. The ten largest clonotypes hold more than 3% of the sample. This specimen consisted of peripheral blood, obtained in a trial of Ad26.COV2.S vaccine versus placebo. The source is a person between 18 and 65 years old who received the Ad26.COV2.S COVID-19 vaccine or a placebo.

The CDR3 nucleotides read TGTGCCAGCAGCCCGACTAGACCGAACACCGGGGAGCTGTTTTTT. Translating it yields CASSPTRPNTGELFF. This chain links TRBV6-5 with TRBJ2-2, with D perhaps TRBD2 (6 bases). The CDR3 is 15 amino acids. Deletions cut 6 bases from V and 0 bases from J, with 11 bases between. Germline CDR1 MNHEY, CDR2 SVGAGI.

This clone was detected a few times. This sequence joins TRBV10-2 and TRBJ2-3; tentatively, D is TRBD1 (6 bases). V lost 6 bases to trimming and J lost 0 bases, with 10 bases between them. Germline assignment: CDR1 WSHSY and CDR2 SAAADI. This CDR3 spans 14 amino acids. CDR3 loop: CASRTGHSTDTQYF. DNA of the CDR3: TGCGCCAGCAGAACGGGACACAGCACAGATACGCAGTATTTT.

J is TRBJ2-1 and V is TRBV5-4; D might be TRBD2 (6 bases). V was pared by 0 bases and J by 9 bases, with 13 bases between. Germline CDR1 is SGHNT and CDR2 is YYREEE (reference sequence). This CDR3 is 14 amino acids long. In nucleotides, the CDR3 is TGTGCCAGCAGCTTGGGCGGGGTCCAGCGTGAGCAGTTCTTC. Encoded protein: CASSLGGVQREQFF.

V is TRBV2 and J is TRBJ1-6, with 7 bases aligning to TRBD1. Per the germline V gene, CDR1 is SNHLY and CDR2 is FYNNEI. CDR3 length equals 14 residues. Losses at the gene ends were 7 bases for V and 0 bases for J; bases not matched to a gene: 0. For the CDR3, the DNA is TGTGCCAGCACAGGGGGCTCCTATAATTCACCCCTCCACTTT. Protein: CASTGGSYNSPLHF.

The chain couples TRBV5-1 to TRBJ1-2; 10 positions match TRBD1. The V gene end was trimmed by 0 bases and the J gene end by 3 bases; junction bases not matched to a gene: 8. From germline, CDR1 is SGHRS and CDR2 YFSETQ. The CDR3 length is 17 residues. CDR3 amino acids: CASSLAGTGAGDYGYTF. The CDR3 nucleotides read TGCGCCAGCAGCTTGGCCGGGACAGGGGCAGGGGACTATGGCTACACCTTC. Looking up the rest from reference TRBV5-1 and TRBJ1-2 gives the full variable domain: KAGVTQTPRYLIKTRGQQVTLSCSPISGHRSVSWYQQTPGQGLQFLFEYFSETQRNKGNFPGRFSGRQFSNSRSEMNVSTLELGDSALYLCASSLAGTGAGDYGYTFGSGTRLTVV.

The CDR3 DNA follows: TGTGCCAGCAGTGCAGGGGAGCAGTTCTTC. Translated: CASSAGEQFF. This chain links TRBV2 with TRBJ2-1; D is possibly TRBD1 (5 bases). Trimming left V 4 bases short and J 10 bases short, with 5 bases between. CDR3 size: 10 residues. Germline CDR1 reads SNHLY; CDR2 reads FYNNEI.

The CDR3 loop is CASSLPSVNEQFF. The DNA for the CDR3 is TGCGCCAGCAGCTTGCCATCAGTCAATGAGCAGTTCTTC. This chain uses TRBV5-1 with TRBJ2-1; D remains ambiguous. Germline loops: CDR1 SGHRS, CDR2 YFSETQ. This CDR3 region has 13 residues. Deletions cut 1 base from V and 6 bases from J, with 8 bases between.

The CDR3 sequence is CASSLRGNHQPQHF. Here the CDR3 DNA reads TGTGCCAGCAGCTTGCGGGGTAACCATCAGCCCCAGCATTTT. The chain couples TRBV5-6 to TRBJ1-5; D unclear. Trimming took 1 base from V and 5 from J, leaving 10 bases between them. This CDR3 has 14 residues. CDR1 is SGHDT and CDR2 is YYEEEE in the germline V gene.

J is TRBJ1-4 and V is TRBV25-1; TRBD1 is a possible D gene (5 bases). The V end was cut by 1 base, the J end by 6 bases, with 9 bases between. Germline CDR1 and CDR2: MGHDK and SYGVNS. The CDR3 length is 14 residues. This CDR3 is CASSESRGDEKLFF. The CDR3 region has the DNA TGTGCCAGCAGTGAATCCCGGGGCGATGAAAAACTGTTTTTT.